The 30 T cell receptor beta chains presented below share a single source sample, sequenced in a study. TCRdb called the RT-PCR reads again in MiXCR, with one record for every CDR3 protein. This sample has about 680,000 distinct CDR3 sequences, with more than 13% found just once. The sample was memory CD4+ T cells from blood. Receptors originate from a female donor in good health, serving as a healthy control.

This clonotype was counted many times. The V gene is TRBV6-5, the J gene TRBJ2-2, with TRBD2 matching 13 bases. V shed 5 bases, J shed 4 bases, and the junction held 7 bases outside the gene matches. Germline V gene sequence: CDR1 MNHEY, CDR2 SVGAGI. The CDR3 contains 17 residues. The CDR3 region has the DNA TGTGCCAGCAGTAGTCGACTAGCGGGGGGAGGCACCGGGGAGCTGTTTTTT. Protein: CASSSRLAGGGTGELFF.

This chain connects TRBV30 to TRBJ2-5; 10 bases are a match to TRBD2. J lost 4 bases, V lost 2 bases, and 7 bases had no gene match. This CDR3 contains 15 residues. The germline V gene has CDR1 GTSNPN and CDR2 SVGIG (reference sequence). CDR3 protein: CAWSHSGGRGETQYF. The CDR3 bases are TGTGCCTGGAGTCATAGCGGGGGGAGGGGAGAGACCCAGTACTTC. Filled out from reference TRBV30 and TRBJ2-5, the complete variable domain reads SQTIHQWPATLVQPVGSPLSLECTVEGTSNPNLYWYRQAAGRGLQLLFYSVGIGQISSEVPQNLSASRPQDRQFILSSKKLLLSDSGFYLCAWSHSGGRGETQYFGPGTRLLVL.

This clonotype was seen more than once but under ten times. This rearrangement joins TRBV9 to TRBJ1-6; D may be TRBD1 (5 bases). This CDR3 contains 18 residues. V dropped 2 bases and J dropped 0 bases, with 15 bases sitting between them. CDR1 and CDR2 from the germline V gene are SGDLS and YYNGEE. The DNA of the CDR3 is TGTGCCAGCAGCGTGGGCCCCCCGACAGTCTCCTATAATTCACCCCTCCACTTT. The encoded protein is CASSVGPPTVSYNSPLHF. The variable domain in full, completed from reference TRBV9 and TRBJ1-6, reads DSGVTQTPKHLITATGQRVTLRCSPRSGDLSVYWYQQSLDQGLQFLIQYYNGEERAKGNILERFSAQQFPDLHSELNLSSLELGDSALYFCASSVGPPTVSYNSPLHFGNGTRLTVT.

This clonotype came up many times. The V gene is TRBV7-6, the J gene TRBJ2-1, with 7 bases fitting TRBD2. CDR3 size: 15 residues. The germline V gene has CDR1 SGHVS and CDR2 FNYEAQ. With 3 bases clipped from V and 7 bases from J, the junction kept 9 bases outside the gene matches. This CDR3 is CASSLFGGKENEQFF. CDR3 DNA sequence: TGTGCCAGCAGCTTGTTCGGGGGGAAGGAGAATGAGCAGTTCTTC.

This clonotype has a handful of counts. CDR3 nucleotide sequence: TGCGCCAGCAGCCAAGATTCCGGGGGCTGGTCTCTGAATAATTCACCCCTCCACTTT. Protein sequence: CASSQDSGGWSLNNSPLHF. V is TRBV4-3 and J is TRBJ1-6, with TRBD1 as a possible D gene (6 bases). Trimming took 0 bases from V and 5 from J, leaving 20 bases between them. CDR1 and CDR2 from the germline V gene are LGHNA and YSLEER. The CDR3 covers 19 residues.

This clonotype was seen ten or more times. This rearrangement joins TRBV7-6 to TRBJ2-7, with 7 bases that match TRBD2. Losses at the gene ends were 5 bases for V and 5 bases for J; bases not matched to a gene: 6. CDR3 size: 13 residues. From germline, CDR1 is SGHVS and CDR2 FNYEAQ. This CDR3 reads CASSPRAGDEQYF. CDR3 coding DNA: TGTGCCAGCAGCCCCCGGGCGGGAGACGAGCAGTACTTC.

V gene TRBV19 combines with J gene TRBJ2-3; D ambiguous. CDR1 LNHDA and CDR2 SQIVND come from the germline V gene (reference sequence). Trimming removed 7 bases at V and 6 bases at J, with 14 bases between. The CDR3 covers 13 residues. CDR3 DNA: TGTGCCAGTACCCCAACCCGGACGGATACGCAGTATTTT. Translating it yields CASTPTRTDTQYF.

This clonotype came up a few times. V is TRBV29-1 and J is TRBJ2-7, with D tentatively TRBD1 (5 bases). There are 12 residues in the CDR3. V was shortened by 6 bases and J by 1 base, with 10 bases between the two germline ends. CDR1 and CDR2 from the germline V gene are SQVTM and ANQGSEA. CDR3 in amino acids: CSVSDSSYEQYF. The CDR3 region has the DNA TGCAGCGTCTCCGACAGTTCCTACGAGCAGTACTTC.

The sample holds many counts of this clonotype. This chain uses TRBV20-1 with TRBJ2-1; TRBD2 might be the D (5 bases). This CDR3 is 15 amino acids long. The V and J ends lost 0 bases and 3 bases respectively, with 12 bases between them. Germline V gene lookup returns CDR1 DFQATT and CDR2 SNEGSKA (reference sequence). CDR3 region: CSARDPQRDYNEQFF. The CDR3 bases are TGCAGTGCTAGAGATCCCCAGAGGGACTACAATGAGCAGTTCTTC.

This clonotype was counted many times. The CDR3: CASSLQFAGEQYF. The CDR3 DNA follows: TGTGCCAGCAGTCTCCAGTTTGCGGGCGAGCAGTACTTC. The chain links TRBV27 to TRBJ2-7, with a tentative D call TRBD2 (5 bases). CDR3 size: 13 residues. Between the trimmed V and J ends, which lost 5 bases and 6 bases, there was a span of 14 bases. From germline, CDR1 is MNHEY and CDR2 SMNVEV (reference sequence).

The rearrangement joins TRBV2 to TRBJ2-1, with D perhaps matching TRBD1 (7 bases). Deletions cut 4 bases from V and 9 bases from J, with 22 bases between. CDR3 length: 16 amino acids. The germline V gene encodes CDR1 SNHLY and CDR2 FYNNEI. This CDR3 is CASSASGGRRELEQFF. CDR3 sequence (DNA): TGTGCCAGCAGTGCGTCAGGGGGTCGGCGGGAACTTGAGCAGTTCTTC.

This clonotype was counted at least ten times. This chain connects TRBV7-9 to TRBJ2-7; D unclear. The germline V gene has CDR1 SEHNR and CDR2 FQNEAQ (reference sequence). V lost 3 bases and J lost 2, with 8 bases in between. The CDR3 extends over 13 amino acids. CDR3 nucleotides: TGTGCCAGCAGCTTCGTGGGAACCTACGAGCAGTACTTC. Protein product: CASSFVGTYEQYF.

This clonotype was picked up a small number of times. The chain carries TRBV10-3 and TRBJ2-5; D unresolved. The germline V gene has CDR1 ENHRY and CDR2 SYGVKD. V shed 8 bases and J shed 0 bases, with 10 bases lying between them. This CDR3 has 13 residues. CDR3 sequence reads: CAIGDRDQETQYF. The CDR3 DNA is TGTGCCATCGGAGACCGCGACCAAGAGACCCAGTACTTC.

This clonotype was found a few times. The chain carries TRBV5-1 and TRBJ1-2; D unresolved. Germline V gene data show CDR1 as SGHRS and CDR2 as YFSETQ. Trimming took 1 base from V and 0 from J, leaving 7 bases between them. The CDR3 sequence is 14 residues long. CDR3 bases: TGCGCCAGCAGCTTGTATCCAGCTAACTATGGCTACACCTTC. Translating it yields CASSLYPANYGYTF. Using reference TRBV5-1 and TRBJ1-2 for the parts outside the CDR3, the full variable domain is KAGVTQTPRYLIKTRGQQVTLSCSPISGHRSVSWYQQTPGQGLQFLFEYFSETQRNKGNFPGRFSGRQFSNSRSEMNVSTLELGDSALYLCASSLYPANYGYTFGSGTRLTVV.

The table lists this clonotype with many counts. This chain connects TRBV20-1 to TRBJ2-3, with D unresolved. CDR3 size: 11 residues. The V gene's germline CDR1 is DFQATT and CDR2 SNEGSKA (reference sequence). V gave up 6 bases and J gave up 6 bases, with 10 bases separating them. The CDR3 DNA sequence: TGCAGTGCCGCAACTATTGATACGCAGTATTTT. Translation: CSAATIDTQYF.

This clonotype has only a few counts. The chain joins TRBV5-1 to TRBJ1-1, with a tentative D call TRBD1 (6 bases). This CDR3 has 14 amino acids. The germline V gene has CDR1 SGHRS and CDR2 YFSETQ. Trimming cost V 4 bases and J 6 bases, with 16 bases left between them. Here the CDR3 reads CASSAETGRAEAFF. The CDR3 bases are TGCGCCAGCAGCGCGGAGACAGGACGCGCTGAAGCTTTCTTT.

Many counts were recorded for this clonotype. The chain recombines TRBV20-1 with TRBJ2-7, with D tentatively TRBD1 or TRBD2 (5 bases each). This CDR3 region has 12 residues. CDR1 DFQATT and CDR2 SNEGSKA come from the germline V gene (reference sequence). V lost 6 bases and J 3 bases, leaving 12 bases between the germline ends. CDR3 nucleotides: TGCAGTGCCCCTTTGGGGGTCTACGAGCAGTACTTC. It encodes CSAPLGVYEQYF.

This clonotype showed up many times. V gene TRBV27 combines with J gene TRBJ1-2; 8 bases line up with TRBD1. V was pared by 0 bases and J by 4 bases, with 4 bases of the junction left unmatched. Per germline, CDR1 MNHEY and CDR2 SMNVEV (reference sequence). This CDR3 is built from 15 residues. This CDR3 is CASSLSTGGSYGYTF. The CDR3 DNA reads TGTGCCAGCAGTTTATCTACAGGGGGAAGCTATGGCTACACCTTC.

This rearrangement joins TRBV18 to TRBJ1-2, with unresolved D. The CDR3 sequence is 15 residues long. The V end was cut by 2 bases, the J end by 0 bases, with 10 bases between. The germline V gene has CDR1 KGHSH and CDR2 LQKENI. CDR3 in DNA: TGTGCCAGCTCACCAACAGCAGAACCTAACTATGGCTACACCTTC. Translated: CASSPTAEPNYGYTF.

This clonotype was counted between two and nine times. The V gene is TRBV3-1, the J gene TRBJ2-1, with 9 bases matching TRBD2. Germline trimming cut 1 base from V and 10 bases from J; bases unmatched to any gene: 2. Germline CDR1 reads LGHDT; CDR2 reads YNNKEL (reference sequence). This CDR3 has 13 residues. The CDR3 DNA sequence: TGTGCCAGCAGCCAAGCTAGCGGGAACGAGCAGTTCTTC. Residues: CASSQASGNEQFF.

This chain joins TRBV11-3 and TRBJ1-1; 7 nucleotides match TRBD1. The J segment lost 1 base and the V segment lost 5 bases, leaving 4 bases of the junction unmatched. There are 14 residues in the CDR3. Germline CDR1 SGHNT, CDR2 YENEEA. CDR3 amino acids: CASSMGQSNTEAFF. CDR3 coding DNA: TGTGCCAGCAGCATGGGACAGTCGAACACTGAAGCTTTCTTT.

The chain carries TRBV6-2 or TRBV6-3 and TRBJ1-3; D unclear. The CDR3 is made up of 14 amino acids. V gave up 0 bases and J gave up 4 bases, with 7 bases separating them. Germline lookup yields CDR1 MNHEY and CDR2 SVGEGT. The chain's CDR3 is CASSYSAAGNTIYF. Here the CDR3 DNA reads TGTGCCAGCAGTTACTCGGCCGCGGGAAACACCATATATTTT.

This rearrangement joins TRBV3-1 to TRBJ1-2; D possibly corresponds to TRBD1 (6 bases). V was cut by 4 bases and J by 4 bases, with 19 bases left in between. Germline CDR1 and CDR2: LGHDT and YNNKEL (reference sequence). This CDR3 has 16 amino acids. The CDR3 here is CASSPRGAGLGYGYTF. In DNA, the CDR3 is TGTGCCAGCAGCCCCCGGGGGGCAGGGCTCGGCTATGGCTACACCTTC.

This chain connects TRBV30 to TRBJ2-2, with no clear D. Deletions cut 0 bases from V and 3 bases from J, with 8 bases between. The germline gives CDR1 GTSNPN, CDR2 SVGIG (reference sequence). The CDR3 loop spans 14 amino acids. The CDR3 reads CAWSVRQYTGELFF. The CDR3 DNA reads TGTGCCTGGAGTGTACGGCAGTACACCGGGGAGCTGTTTTTT.

This clonotype was seen ten or more times. This rearrangement joins TRBV3-1 to TRBJ2-3; TRBD1 might be the D (6 bases). Germline V gives CDR1 LGHDT, CDR2 YNNKEL (reference sequence). The V gene lost 4 bases and the J gene lost 4 bases, with 12 bases spanning the gap. The CDR3 length is 14 residues. As DNA, the CDR3 is TGTGCCAGCAGCCCCCGGGACACCTCAGATACGCAGTATTTT. Amino acid sequence: CASSPRDTSDTQYF.

The chain recombines TRBV6-2 or TRBV6-3 with TRBJ2-1, with TRBD2 identical over 14 bases. Germline V gene data show CDR1 as MNHEY and CDR2 as SVGEGT. CDR3 length: 17 amino acids. The trim removed 4 bases at V and 0 bases at J, leaving 2 bases unmatched. CDR3: CASSWTSGRSSYNEQFF. The CDR3 DNA follows: TGTGCCAGCAGTTGGACTAGCGGGAGGAGCTCCTACAATGAGCAGTTCTTC.

This clonotype was observed many times. The rearrangement links TRBV12-3 or TRBV12-4 to TRBJ2-1; 9 nucleotides align to TRBD2. This CDR3 region has 13 residues. With V trimmed by 6 bases and J by 7 bases, 4 bases remained unmatched. Here the CDR3 DNA reads TGTGCCAGCAGGTGGGCGGGAGGGAATGAGCAGTTCTTC. Protein product: CASRWAGGNEQFF.

This clonotype was counted many times. The V gene is TRBV7-2, the J gene TRBJ2-7; D gene unclear. In germline, CDR1 is SGHTA, CDR2 FQGNSA. V lost 5 bases and J 4 bases, leaving 12 bases between the germline ends. This CDR3 contains 13 residues. The CDR3 nucleotides are TGTGCCAGCAGCCCCACGGCGGTTTACGAGCAGTACTTC. Protein: CASSPTAVYEQYF.

The J gene is TRBJ1-2, the V gene TRBV7-9; D not certain. Germline V gives CDR1 SEHNR, CDR2 FQNEAQ (reference sequence). The V end was cut by 3 bases, the J end by 0 bases, with 8 bases between. This CDR3 is 14 amino acids long. The CDR3 DNA is TGTGCCAGCAGCTTCAGCCTCCCTAACTATGGCTACACCTTC. This encodes CASSFSLPNYGYTF. Based on the CDR3 plus reference TRBV7-9 and TRBJ1-2, the full variable domain is DTGVSQNPRHKITKRGQNVTFRCDPISEHNRLYWYRQTLGQGPEFLTYFQNEAQLEKSRLLSDRFSAERPKGSFSTLEIQRTEQGDSAMYLCASSFSLPNYGYTFGSGTRLTVV.

This clonotype was recorded at least ten times. The rearrangement joins TRBV6-5 to TRBJ2-7; 9 bases align to TRBD1. Trimming took 6 bases from V and 10 from J; bases not matched to a gene: 13. Germline-derived CDR1 and CDR2 are MNHEY and SVGAGI. This CDR3 has 14 amino acids. This CDR3 is CASSQRGTGSLQYF. In DNA form, the CDR3 reads TGTGCCAGCAGCCAAAGAGGGACAGGGAGCCTTCAGTACTTC.